This TCR beta chain stems from a study of control samples from healthy donors and cancer patients. Here immunoSEQ multiplex PCR was the method, and the copy in TCRdb shows in-frame clones only, minus some. The sample records 85,000 to 95,000 clones, around 89% being singletons. The length of the CDR3 is 13 residues. V shed 8 bases and J shed 4 bases, with 11 bases lying between them. The germline V gene encodes CDR1 SNHLY and CDR2 FYNNEI. The sample comprised blood. This receptor was obtained from a woman aged 70 to 79 in good health. This chain links TRBV2 with TRBJ1-4; perhaps TRBD1 as D (5 bases). The DNA for the CDR3 is TGTGCCAGCGGGGGGGTAGTTAATGAAAAACTGTTTTTT. Amino acids: CASGGVVNEKLFF.